A selection of T cell receptor beta chains follows, all from one sample in a study of cytomegalovirus exposure and HLA in healthy donors. Method: immunoSEQ multiplex PCR; TCRdb's copy keeps in-frame clones and lacks some. The repertoire consists of 130,000 or so clones, with 61% occurring once and the leading ten covering about 1.8%. Specimen: PBMCs. Every receptor here comes from a male donor in good health and CMV-seronegative. Each CDR3 is given with its conserved first and last residue. D genes are given only for firm matches. Some rows have no size entry. The others give once, few or many, or a class for an expanded clone.

j_call: TRBJ1-1; clone_size: -; d_call: -; v_call: TRBV19; cdr3_aa: CASLDRPMNTEAFF; cdr3_nt: TGTGCCAGTCTGGACAGACCCATGAACACTGAAGCTTTCTTT
j_call: TRBJ2-7; clone_size: -; d_call: TRBD1; v_call: TRBV28; cdr3_aa: CASGYRGYEQYF; cdr3_nt: TGTGCCAGCGGCTACAGGGGGTACGAGCAGTACTTC
j_call: TRBJ2-7; clone_size: -; d_call: -; v_call: TRBV18; cdr3_aa: CASSPYDSNFPYEQYF; cdr3_nt: TGTGCCAGCTCACCCTATGACAGCAATTTTCCCTACGAGCAGTACTTC
j_call: TRBJ2-1; clone_size: few; d_call: TRBD2; v_call: TRBV7-9; cdr3_aa: CASSHSGATYNEQFF; cdr3_nt: TGTGCCAGCAGCCATAGCGGGGCCACATACAATGAGCAGTTCTTC
j_call: TRBJ1-2; clone_size: -; d_call: TRBD1; v_call: TRBV27; cdr3_aa: CASRPGQGLGGYTF; cdr3_nt: TGTGCCAGCAGGCCGGGACAGGGGTTGGGTGGCTACACCTTC
j_call: TRBJ1-1; clone_size: -; d_call: TRBD1; v_call: TRBV4-1; cdr3_aa: CASSPQGADTEAFF; cdr3_nt: TGCGCCAGCAGCCCACAGGGGGCGGATACTGAAGCTTTCTTT
j_call: TRBJ2-3; clone_size: -; d_call: TRBD2; v_call: TRBV27; cdr3_aa: CASSLASGGADTQYF; cdr3_nt: TGTGCCAGCAGTCTGGCTAGCGGGGGGGCAGATACGCAGTATTTT
j_call: TRBJ2-1; clone_size: -; d_call: -; v_call: TRBV5-6; cdr3_aa: CASSLRGVVYNEQFF; cdr3_nt: TGTGCCAGCAGCTTGCGGGGAGTGGTCTACAATGAGCAGTTCTTC
j_call: TRBJ1-6; clone_size: -; d_call: TRBD1; v_call: TRBV10-1; cdr3_aa: CASSEPRQGVDSPLHF; cdr3_nt: TGCGCCAGCAGTGAGCCTAGACAGGGGGTTGATTCACCCCTCCACTTT
j_call: TRBJ1-4; clone_size: few; d_call: TRBD1; v_call: TRBV9; cdr3_aa: CASSESGTANEKLFF; cdr3_nt: TGTGCCAGCAGCGAGTCCGGGACAGCTAATGAAAAACTGTTTTTT
j_call: TRBJ1-4; clone_size: -; d_call: TRBD1; v_call: TRBV29-1; cdr3_aa: CSVGGTGPNEKLFF; cdr3_nt: TGCAGCGTTGGGGGGACAGGTCCGAATGAAAAACTGTTTTTT
j_call: TRBJ2-3; clone_size: few; d_call: TRBD1; v_call: TRBV5-6; cdr3_aa: CASRFGQGAKDTQYF; cdr3_nt: TGTGCCAGCAGGTTCGGGCAGGGGGCGAAAGATACGCAGTATTTT
j_call: TRBJ2-7; clone_size: -; d_call: TRBD1; v_call: TRBV7-2; cdr3_aa: CASSLEGTGIYEQYF; cdr3_nt: TGTGCCAGCAGCTTAGAGGGGACAGGGATCTACGAGCAGTACTTC
j_call: TRBJ2-1; clone_size: -; d_call: TRBD1; v_call: TRBV4-1; cdr3_aa: CASRPGTVGSYNEQFF; cdr3_nt: TGCGCCAGCAGGCCGGGGACAGTCGGGTCCTACAATGAGCAGTTCTTC
j_call: TRBJ2-7; clone_size: -; d_call: -; v_call: TRBV5-1; cdr3_aa: CASSLEFSEQYF; cdr3_nt: TGCGCCAGCAGCTTAGAGTTCTCCGAGCAGTACTTC
j_call: TRBJ2-3; clone_size: -; d_call: TRBD1; v_call: TRBV11-3; cdr3_aa: CASSLQGKLSDTQYF; cdr3_nt: TGTGCCAGCAGTTTACAGGGGAAACTTTCTGATACGCAGTATTTT
j_call: TRBJ2-5; clone_size: few; d_call: TRBD1; v_call: TRBV5-1; cdr3_aa: CASSLGDRGAQETQYF; cdr3_nt: TGCGCCAGCAGCTTGGGGGACAGGGGAGCTCAAGAGACCCAGTACTTC
j_call: TRBJ1-5; clone_size: -; d_call: -; v_call: TRBV6-5; cdr3_aa: CASRDGVLGQPQHF; cdr3_nt: TGTGCCAGCAGGGACGGGGTTTTGGGGCAGCCCCAGCATTTT
j_call: TRBJ2-7; clone_size: many; d_call: -; v_call: TRBV19; cdr3_aa: CASSISGLSYEQYF; cdr3_nt: TGTGCCAGTAGTATCTCGGGACTGTCCTACGAGCAGTACTTC
j_call: TRBJ2-3; clone_size: -; d_call: -; v_call: TRBV5-4; cdr3_aa: CASSSYAQADTQYF; cdr3_nt: TGTGCCAGCAGCTCGTATGCGCAGGCAGATACGCAGTATTTT
j_call: TRBJ2-2; clone_size: -; d_call: -; v_call: TRBV19; cdr3_aa: CASSIVGGSGELFF; cdr3_nt: TGTGCCAGTAGTATAGTAGGAGGGTCCGGGGAGCTGTTTTTT
j_call: TRBJ1-1; clone_size: -; d_call: TRBD1; v_call: TRBV19; cdr3_aa: CASSPRQGANTEAFF; cdr3_nt: TGTGCCAGTAGTCCACGACAGGGGGCGAACACTGAAGCTTTCTTT
j_call: TRBJ1-4; clone_size: few; d_call: TRBD1; v_call: TRBV6-5; cdr3_aa: CASSYSGQGAGKLFF; cdr3_nt: TGTGCCAGCAGTTACTCAGGGCAGGGGGCGGGAAAACTGTTTTTT
j_call: TRBJ1-5; clone_size: -; d_call: TRBD1; v_call: TRBV19; cdr3_aa: CASGEGDRGVYSNQPQHF; cdr3_nt: TGTGCCAGTGGGGAGGGGGACAGGGGAGTTTATAGCAATCAGCCCCAGCATTTT
j_call: TRBJ2-5; clone_size: -; d_call: TRBD1; v_call: TRBV10-3; cdr3_aa: CAIRADRAGETQYF; cdr3_nt: TGTGCCATCAGGGCGGACAGGGCGGGGGAGACCCAGTACTTC
j_call: TRBJ1-3; clone_size: few; d_call: -; v_call: TRBV9; cdr3_aa: CASSVGQARQPNTIYF; cdr3_nt: TGTGCCAGCAGCGTAGGCCAAGCTCGTCAACCAAACACCATATATTTT
j_call: TRBJ1-1; clone_size: -; d_call: -; v_call: TRBV5-5; cdr3_aa: CASSMHRAANTEAFF; cdr3_nt: TGTGCCAGCAGCATGCACAGGGCCGCGAACACTGAAGCTTTCTTT
j_call: TRBJ1-6; clone_size: few; d_call: TRBD1; v_call: TRBV5-7; cdr3_aa: CASSTQGDSPLHF; cdr3_nt: TGTGCCAGCAGCACACAGGGGGATTCACCCCTCCACTTT